These T cell receptor beta chains were read from a single sample in a study of OX40 agonist ivuxolimab in advanced cancers. The method was immunoSEQ multiplex PCR; TCRdb's version includes in-frame clones alone and lacks a portion of them. The sample yields roughly 28,000 clones, 75% to 90% seen once. The material sequenced was CD4+ or CD8+ T cells sorted from blood, taken in a trial of the OX40 agonist ivuxolimab. These receptors were collected from an adult with an advanced solid tumor such as melanoma, head and neck, liver or kidney cancer. Each CDR3 is given without its conserved first and last residue. Size is stated for part of the rows, as once, few or many counts, or as a class when the clone is expanded.

J gene: TRBJ2-1
clone size: .
V gene: TRBV11-2
CDR3 protein: ASSPLAGDYNEQF

J gene: TRBJ1-2
clone size: .
V gene: TRBV6-5
CDR3 protein: ASSYSIPGPDYGYT

J gene: TRBJ1-2
clone size: .
V gene: TRBV5-4
CDR3 protein: ASSLSRPGTGGYT

J gene: TRBJ2-1
clone size: .
V gene: TRBV19
CDR3 protein: ASSSAGSYNEQF

J gene: TRBJ2-5
clone size: .
V gene: TRBV6-1
CDR3 protein: ASSEFDGKETQY

J gene: TRBJ2-7
clone size: few
V gene: TRBV19
CDR3 protein: ATRQGMVYEQY

J gene: TRBJ1-4
clone size: .
V gene: TRBV30
CDR3 protein: AWDRDTNEKLF

J gene: TRBJ2-5
clone size: .
V gene: TRBV27
CDR3 protein: ASRTQGIGETQY

J gene: TRBJ2-3
clone size: once
V gene: TRBV11-2
CDR3 protein: ASSLGADTQY

J gene: TRBJ2-5
clone size: .
V gene: TRBV7-9
CDR3 protein: ASSLGEWERLETQY

J gene: .
clone size: once
V gene: TRBV13
CDR3 protein: ASSSTAGAGVEQY

J gene: TRBJ2-1
clone size: .
V gene: TRBV27
CDR3 protein: ASSFPSLAGAGNEQF

J gene: TRBJ1-1
clone size: .
V gene: TRBV5-1
CDR3 protein: ASSFGQSNTEAF

J gene: TRBJ1-1
clone size: .
V gene: TRBV5-4
CDR3 protein: ASSLRGGDTEAF

J gene: TRBJ2-2
clone size: .
V gene: TRBV27
CDR3 protein: ASSYMGAGTGELF

J gene: TRBJ1-5
clone size: .
V gene: TRBV5-4
CDR3 protein: ASSPGTGWDQPQH

J gene: TRBJ1-1
clone size: once
V gene: TRBV6-5
CDR3 protein: ASSYFGERTEAF

J gene: TRBJ1-1
clone size: .
V gene: TRBV29-1
CDR3 protein: SVGPARGAPEVDTEAF

J gene: TRBJ1-2
clone size: .
V gene: TRBV6-6
CDR3 protein: ASSFLDQYT

J gene: TRBJ2-3
clone size: .
V gene: TRBV10-3
CDR3 protein: AIMGSGDPTDTQY

J gene: TRBJ1-5
clone size: .
V gene: TRBV6-1
CDR3 protein: ASNPGTGRPQH

J gene: TRBJ2-3
clone size: once
V gene: TRBV4-1
CDR3 protein: ASSQAGGGWYTDTQY

J gene: TRBJ2-1
clone size: .
V gene: TRBV2
CDR3 protein: ASTLTGTRDYNEQF

J gene: TRBJ1-2
clone size: .
V gene: TRBV27
CDR3 protein: ASSLTPRQGASYGYT

J gene: TRBJ1-1
clone size: .
V gene: TRBV28
CDR3 protein: ASSLYGRNTEAF

J gene: TRBJ2-2
clone size: .
V gene: TRBV27
CDR3 protein: ASSLAATANTGELF

J gene: TRBJ2-2
clone size: .
V gene: TRBV7-9
CDR3 protein: ASKRGVTGELF

J gene: TRBJ1-1
clone size: .
V gene: TRBV9
CDR3 protein: ASTPAQAF

J gene: TRBJ1-2
clone size: .
V gene: TRBV6-1
CDR3 protein: ASSETGYGYT

J gene: TRBJ2-3
clone size: .
V gene: TRBV21-1
CDR3 protein: ASSNRDREDTQY

J gene: TRBJ1-1
clone size: .
V gene: TRBV5-1
CDR3 protein: ASSLWEGLTEAF

J gene: TRBJ2-2
clone size: .
V gene: TRBV7-9
CDR3 protein: ASSLPGLANTGELF